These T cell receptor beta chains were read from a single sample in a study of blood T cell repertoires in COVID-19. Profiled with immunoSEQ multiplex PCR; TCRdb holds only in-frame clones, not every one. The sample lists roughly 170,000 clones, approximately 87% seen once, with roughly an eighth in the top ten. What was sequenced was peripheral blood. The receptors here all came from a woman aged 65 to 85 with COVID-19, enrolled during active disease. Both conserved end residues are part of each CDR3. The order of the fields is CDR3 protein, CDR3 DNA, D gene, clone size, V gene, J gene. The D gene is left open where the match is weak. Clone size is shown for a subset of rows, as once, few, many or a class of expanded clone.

CDR3aa: CASSEQGVPLYEQYF
CDR3nt: TGTGCCAGCAGCGAACAGGGGGTTCCGCTATACGAGCAGTACTTC
d_gene: TRBD1
abundance: NA
v_gene: TRBV3-1/TRBV3-2
j_gene: TRBJ2-7

CDR3aa: CATSDSTLSTDTQYF
CDR3nt: TGTGCCACCAGTGATTCAACCCTAAGCACAGATACGCAGTATTTT
d_gene: NA
abundance: NA
v_gene: TRBV24-1
j_gene: TRBJ2-3

CDR3aa: CATAGGGGEQFF
CDR3nt: TGTGCCACGGCAGGGGGCGGCGGGGAGCAGTTCTTC
d_gene: TRBD1
abundance: NA
v_gene: TRBV24-1
j_gene: TRBJ2-1

CDR3aa: CASSGEGAYLRGEKLFF
CDR3nt: TGTGCCAGCAGTGGAGAGGGGGCTTACCTTAGGGGTGAAAAACTGTTTTTT
d_gene: TRBD1
abundance: NA
v_gene: TRBV6-1
j_gene: TRBJ1-4

CDR3aa: CASSQELRREIGELFF
CDR3nt: TGTGCCAGCAGCCAAGAACTGCGGCGGGAGATCGGGGAGCTGTTTTTT
d_gene: TRBD2
abundance: NA
v_gene: TRBV16
j_gene: TRBJ2-2

CDR3aa: CASSLDPQGAAVYGYTF
CDR3nt: TGTGCCAGCAGCTTAGACCCGCAGGGGGCGGCGGTCTATGGCTACACCTTC
d_gene: TRBD1
abundance: NA
v_gene: TRBV11-2
j_gene: TRBJ1-2

CDR3aa: CASSLGVAGVSYYNEQFF
CDR3nt: TGTGCCAGCAGCTTAGGGGTAGCGGGAGTATCGTACTACAATGAGCAGTTCTTC
d_gene: TRBD2
abundance: NA
v_gene: TRBV11-2
j_gene: TRBJ2-1

CDR3aa: CASWTEEDTEAFF
CDR3nt: TGCGCCAGCTGGACAGAGGAGGACACTGAAGCTTTCTTT
d_gene: NA
abundance: many
v_gene: TRBV10-1
j_gene: TRBJ1-1

CDR3aa: CASSKYSTGGPYEQYF
CDR3nt: TGTGCCAGTAGTAAATATTCGACAGGGGGCCCCTACGAGCAGTACTTC
d_gene: TRBD1
abundance: NA
v_gene: TRBV19
j_gene: TRBJ2-7

CDR3aa: CASSLGQSNQPQHF
CDR3nt: TGCGCCAGCAGCTTGGGTCAGAGCAATCAGCCCCAGCATTTT
d_gene: NA
abundance: NA
v_gene: TRBV5-1
j_gene: TRBJ1-5

CDR3aa: CASSMGQANNEQFF
CDR3nt: TGTGCTAGCAGCATGGGACAGGCTAACAATGAGCAGTTCTTC
d_gene: TRBD1
abundance: NA
v_gene: TRBV7-7
j_gene: TRBJ2-1

CDR3aa: CASSETGENEQYF
CDR3nt: TGTGCCAGCAGTGAAACCGGGGAAAACGAGCAGTACTTC
d_gene: NA
abundance: NA
v_gene: TRBV6-1
j_gene: TRBJ2-7

CDR3aa: CASSYSYGNTEAFF
CDR3nt: TGTGCCAGCAGTTACTCGTATGGCAACACTGAAGCTTTCTTT
d_gene: NA
abundance: few
v_gene: TRBV6-5
j_gene: TRBJ1-1

CDR3aa: CAWSVRSRNTEAFF
CDR3nt: TGTGCCTGGAGTGTACGGAGCCGGAACACTGAAGCTTTCTTT
d_gene: NA
abundance: NA
v_gene: TRBV30
j_gene: TRBJ1-1

CDR3aa: CASSLMWDTYGYTF
CDR3nt: TGTGCCAGCAGCTTGATGTGGGACACCTATGGCTACACCTTC
d_gene: NA
abundance: once
v_gene: TRBV5-5
j_gene: TRBJ1-2

CDR3aa: CSVSWGDGYTF
CDR3nt: TGCAGTGTCTCGTGGGGGGACGGCTACACCTTC
d_gene: NA
abundance: NA
v_gene: TRBV20-1
j_gene: TRBJ1-2

CDR3aa: CASSYSIRPELPGYTF
CDR3nt: TGTGCCAGCAGTTACTCTATCCGGCCGGAGCTTCCGGGCTACACCTTC
d_gene: NA
abundance: NA
v_gene: TRBV6-5
j_gene: TRBJ1-2

CDR3aa: CASSTEQGTNYGYTF
CDR3nt: TGTGCCAGCAGTACAGAACAGGGGACTAACTATGGCTACACCTTC
d_gene: TRBD1
abundance: NA
v_gene: TRBV27
j_gene: TRBJ1-2

CDR3aa: CATSIQGQGGEQYF
CDR3nt: TGTGCCACCAGCATCCAGGGACAGGGCGGCGAGCAGTACTTC
d_gene: TRBD1
abundance: NA
v_gene: TRBV15
j_gene: TRBJ2-7

CDR3aa: CASSLVVGLALETQYF
CDR3nt: TGTGCCAGCAGCTTGGTAGTTGGACTAGCGCTAGAGACCCAGTACTTC
d_gene: TRBD2
abundance: NA
v_gene: TRBV5-6
j_gene: TRBJ2-5

CDR3aa: CASSFRTSVQETQYF
CDR3nt: TGTGCCAGCAGCTTCAGGACTAGCGTTCAAGAGACCCAGTACTTC
d_gene: TRBD2
abundance: NA
v_gene: TRBV5-5
j_gene: TRBJ2-5

CDR3aa: CASSLRGQTNEKLFF
CDR3nt: TGTGCCAGCAGCTTGAGGGGACAGACTAATGAAAAACTGTTTTTT
d_gene: TRBD1
abundance: NA
v_gene: TRBV5-8
j_gene: TRBJ1-4

CDR3aa: CASSLTSASSYEQYF
CDR3nt: TGTGCCAGCAGTCTGACTAGCGCCAGCTCCTACGAGCAGTACTTC
d_gene: TRBD2
abundance: NA
v_gene: TRBV6-2/TRBV6-3
j_gene: TRBJ2-7

CDR3aa: CASSPAWGVEQYF
CDR3nt: TGTGCCAGCAGCCCAGCCTGGGGGGTCGAGCAGTACTTC
d_gene: NA
abundance: NA
v_gene: TRBV5-4
j_gene: TRBJ2-7

CDR3aa: CASSQRWGAVDTEAFF
CDR3nt: TGTGCCAGCAGCCAAAGGTGGGGAGCTGTGGACACTGAAGCTTTCTTT
d_gene: NA
abundance: NA
v_gene: TRBV14
j_gene: TRBJ1-1

CDR3aa: CASSDRGGEGGYTF
CDR3nt: TGTGCCAGCAGTGATCGGGGGGGAGAGGGTGGCTACACCTTC
d_gene: NA
abundance: NA
v_gene: TRBV6-1
j_gene: TRBJ1-2

CDR3aa: CASSVGPSGSPHEQYF
CDR3nt: TGTGCCAGCAGCGTAGGACCGAGCGGGAGCCCCCACGAGCAGTACTTC
d_gene: TRBD2
abundance: NA
v_gene: TRBV9
j_gene: TRBJ2-7

CDR3aa: CASKGTSGWADTQYF
CDR3nt: TGTGCCAGCAAAGGGACTAGCGGGTGGGCAGATACGCAGTATTTT
d_gene: TRBD2
abundance: NA
v_gene: TRBV6-5
j_gene: TRBJ2-3

CDR3aa: CASSQDGLAGHYNEQFF
CDR3nt: TGTGCCAGCAGCCAAGATGGACTAGCGGGACACTACAATGAGCAGTTCTTC
d_gene: TRBD2
abundance: NA
v_gene: TRBV3-1/TRBV3-2
j_gene: TRBJ2-1

CDR3aa: CASSLAAMNTEAFF
CDR3nt: TGTGCCAGCAGCTTGGCAGCGATGAACACTGAAGCTTTCTTT
d_gene: NA
abundance: NA
v_gene: TRBV5-8
j_gene: TRBJ1-1

CDR3aa: CASSQDLSGSFYNSPLHF
CDR3nt: TGCGCCAGCAGCCAAGATCTATCAGGATCCTTCTATAATTCACCCCTCCACTTT
d_gene: NA
abundance: NA
v_gene: TRBV4-1
j_gene: TRBJ1-6

CDR3aa: CASSRDRVNGYTF
CDR3nt: TGTGCCAGCAGTCGGGACAGGGTCAATGGCTACACCTTC
d_gene: TRBD1
abundance: NA
v_gene: TRBV7-9
j_gene: TRBJ1-2

CDR3aa: CASSPTGVFAYEQYF
CDR3nt: TGTGCCAGCAGTCCAACAGGGGTATTTGCCTACGAGCAGTACTTC
d_gene: TRBD1
abundance: NA
v_gene: TRBV28
j_gene: TRBJ2-7

CDR3aa: CASSRTGSEEKLFF
CDR3nt: TGTGCCAGCAGTCGGACAGGGTCGGAGGAAAAACTGTTTTTT
d_gene: TRBD1
abundance: NA
v_gene: TRBV6-2/TRBV6-3
j_gene: TRBJ1-4

CDR3aa: CASSRLAGVSSYNEQFF
CDR3nt: TGTGCCAGCAGTAGACTAGCGGGGGTGAGCTCCTACAATGAGCAGTTCTTC
d_gene: TRBD2
abundance: NA
v_gene: TRBV27
j_gene: TRBJ2-1

CDR3aa: CASSPRTGEQYF
CDR3nt: TGTGCCAGCAGTCCTAGGACAGGCGAGCAGTACTTC
d_gene: TRBD1
abundance: NA
v_gene: TRBV28
j_gene: TRBJ2-7

CDR3aa: CASTPRSGGYNEQFF
CDR3nt: TGTGCCAGCACCCCCCGGTCGGGAGGCTACAATGAGCAGTTCTTC
d_gene: TRBD2
abundance: NA
v_gene: TRBV11-2
j_gene: TRBJ2-1

CDR3aa: CASRPTGTYEQYF
CDR3nt: TGCGCCAGCAGGCCGACAGGTACCTACGAGCAGTACTTC
d_gene: NA
abundance: once
v_gene: TRBV23-1
j_gene: TRBJ2-7

CDR3aa: CASRAWADVTGELFF
CDR3nt: TGTGCCAGCAGGGCATGGGCCGACGTTACAGGGGAGCTGTTTTTT
d_gene: NA
abundance: few
v_gene: TRBV28
j_gene: TRBJ2-2

CDR3aa: CASSLTRTSGSKSNEQFF
CDR3nt: TGTGCCAGCAGCTTAACGCGGACTAGCGGGAGCAAATCGAATGAGCAGTTCTTC
d_gene: TRBD2
abundance: NA
v_gene: TRBV7-3
j_gene: TRBJ2-1

CDR3aa: CAWSPGGTGYEQYF
CDR3nt: TGTGCCTGGAGTCCGGGGGGAACAGGGTACGAGCAGTACTTC
d_gene: NA
abundance: NA
v_gene: TRBV30
j_gene: TRBJ2-7

CDR3aa: CASSQEDRGQPQHF
CDR3nt: TGTGCCAGCAGCCAAGAGGACAGGGGCCAGCCCCAGCATTTT
d_gene: TRBD1
abundance: NA
v_gene: TRBV7-9
j_gene: TRBJ1-5

CDR3aa: CASSLDGNGYQETQYF
CDR3nt: TGTGCCAGCAGTTTAGACGGGAATGGGTACCAAGAGACCCAGTACTTC
d_gene: NA
abundance: NA
v_gene: TRBV28
j_gene: TRBJ2-5

CDR3aa: CASSFPGQGKDEQFF
CDR3nt: TGTGCCAGCAGCTTTCCGGGACAGGGGAAGGATGAGCAGTTCTTC
d_gene: TRBD1
abundance: NA
v_gene: TRBV7-9
j_gene: TRBJ2-1

CDR3aa: CASSLIKGGNQPQHF
CDR3nt: TGTGCCAGCAGCCTAATCAAGGGAGGCAATCAGCCCCAGCATTTT
d_gene: NA
abundance: once
v_gene: TRBV16
j_gene: TRBJ1-5

CDR3aa: CASSLGGRTNYGYTF
CDR3nt: TGTGCCAGCAGCTTGGGAGGCAGAACTAACTATGGCTACACCTTC
d_gene: NA
abundance: NA
v_gene: TRBV5-5
j_gene: TRBJ1-2

CDR3aa: CASSQDPGQGEQYF
CDR3nt: TGTGCCAGCAGCCAAGATCCGGGACAGGGGGAGCAGTACTTC
d_gene: TRBD1
abundance: once
v_gene: TRBV3-1/TRBV3-2
j_gene: TRBJ2-7

CDR3aa: CASSPKGRATIGELFF
CDR3nt: TGTGCCAGCTCACCGAAGGGGAGGGCCACGATCGGGGAGCTGTTTTTT
d_gene: TRBD2
abundance: few
v_gene: TRBV18
j_gene: TRBJ2-2

CDR3aa: CASSLPGQETQYF
CDR3nt: TGCGCCAGCAGCTTGCCGGGCCAAGAGACCCAGTACTTC
d_gene: NA
abundance: NA
v_gene: TRBV5-1
j_gene: TRBJ2-5

CDR3aa: CSVRRQRGSSYEQYF
CDR3nt: TGCAGCGTTCGAAGGCAGCGGGGGAGCTCCTACGAGCAGTACTTC
d_gene: TRBD2
abundance: NA
v_gene: TRBV29-1
j_gene: TRBJ2-7